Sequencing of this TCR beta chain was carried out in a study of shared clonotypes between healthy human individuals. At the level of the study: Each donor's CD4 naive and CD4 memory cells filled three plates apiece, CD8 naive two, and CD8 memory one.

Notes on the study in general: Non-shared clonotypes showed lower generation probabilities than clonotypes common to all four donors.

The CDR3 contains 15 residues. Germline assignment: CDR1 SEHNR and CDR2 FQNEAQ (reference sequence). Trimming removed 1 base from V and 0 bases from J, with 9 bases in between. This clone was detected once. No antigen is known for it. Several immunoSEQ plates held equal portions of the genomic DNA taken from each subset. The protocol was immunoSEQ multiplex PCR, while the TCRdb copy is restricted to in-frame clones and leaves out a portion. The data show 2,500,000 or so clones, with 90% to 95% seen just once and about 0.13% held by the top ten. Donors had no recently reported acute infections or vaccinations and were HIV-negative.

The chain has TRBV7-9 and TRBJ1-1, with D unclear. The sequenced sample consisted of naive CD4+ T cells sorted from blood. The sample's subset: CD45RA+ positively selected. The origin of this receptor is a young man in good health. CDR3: CASSLVRALNTEAFF. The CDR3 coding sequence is TGTGCCAGCAGCTTAGTTCGGGCGCTGAACACTGAAGCTTTCTTT. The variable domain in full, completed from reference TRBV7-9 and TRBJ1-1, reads DTGVSQNPRHKITKRGQNVTFRCDPISEHNRLYWYRQTLGQGPEFLTYFQNEAQLEKSRLLSDRFSAERPKGSFSTLEIQRTEQGDSAMYLCASSLVRALNTEAFFGQGTRLTVV.